The 14 T cell receptor beta chains listed next were all sequenced from one sample in a study of T cells in Graves' hyperthyroidism and ophthalmopathy (dated by TCRdb to between 2018 and 2020). Libraries were made using multiplex PCR. TCRdb shows the sequencer as Illumina HiSeq 2000. Amplification of TCR beta CDR3 regions was carried out from RNA transcripts. For the first round of RT-PCR on the TCR CDR3, the HTBI primer set was used together with the Qiagen OneStep RT-PCR kit. TCRdb cleaned the public reads at Q25 with fastp, built clones with MiXCR and kept in-frame beta chains. Duplicate CDR3 protein sequences are folded into a single record with the most common DNA and genes. The sample records around 620,000 distinct CDR3 sequences, 11% to 15% of which are singletons. The ten largest account for around 7% of the sample. The sequencing sample was made of blood. The source of these receptors is a woman aged 18-35 years with Graves' ophthalmopathy.

This clonotype was picked up a small number of times. The chain carries TRBV6-2 or TRBV6-3 and TRBJ2-1; D is perhaps TRBD2 (6 bases). Trimming removed 0 bases from V and 6 bases from J, with 15 bases in between. Germline values: CDR1 MNHEY, CDR2 SVGEGT. This CDR3 has 16 amino acids. Here the CDR3 DNA reads TGTGCCAGCAGTTACTCCCACGGGAGTGGAATCAATGAGCAGTTCTTC. Encoded protein: CASSYSHGSGINEQFF.

This clonotype was counted ten times or more. V gene TRBV5-1 combines with J gene TRBJ2-1; 13 bases agree with TRBD2. Trimming took 3 bases from V and 0 from J; bases not matched to a gene: 9. The CDR3 extends over 19 amino acids. The V gene's germline CDR1 is SGHRS and CDR2 YFSETQ. This chain's CDR3 is CASSWRGLAGSASYNEQFF. The CDR3 DNA sequence: TGCGCCAGCAGCTGGCGGGGACTAGCGGGATCGGCCTCCTACAATGAGCAGTTCTTC.

This sequence joins TRBV15 and TRBJ2-7; 9 bases map to TRBD2. The CDR3 has 16 residues. Trimming at V came to 0 bases and at J to 2 bases, leaving 5 bases not matched to a gene. Germline-derived CDR1 and CDR2 are LNHNV and YYDKDF (reference sequence). CDR3 nucleotide sequence: TGTGCCACCAGCAGAGATATCGCTAGCGGGGCCTACGAGCAGTACTTC. Translating it yields CATSRDIASGAYEQYF. The whole variable domain, remainder taken from reference TRBV15 and TRBJ2-7, is DAMVIQNPRYQVTQFGKPVTLSCSQTLNHNVMYWYQQKSSQAPKLLFHYYDKDFNNEADTPDNFQSRRPNTSFCFLDIRSPGLGDTAMYLCATSRDIASGAYEQYFGPGTRLTVT.

At least ten counts were recorded for this clonotype. This sequence joins TRBV11-3 and TRBJ2-7; TRBD1 aligns across 8 bases. CDR1 is SGHNT, CDR2 YENEEA, per germline. The CDR3 covers 15 residues. Germline trimming cut 6 bases from V and 5 bases from J; bases unmatched to any gene: 12. CDR3 in DNA: TGTGCCAGCAGTTTCACCGGGACAGGAATCGACGAGCAGTACTTC. It specifies CASSFTGTGIDEQYF.

This clonotype was counted many times. The chain joins TRBV28 to TRBJ2-7, with 8 nucleotides matching TRBD1. V gave up 8 bases and J gave up 4 bases; unmatched junction bases: 16. This CDR3 comprises 16 residues. CDR1 MDHEN and CDR2 SYDVKM come from the germline V gene. The CDR3 DNA reads as TGTGCCAGCTCACACGGGGCAGGGGGCGCGTTGTACGAGCAGTACTTC. This codes for CASSHGAGGALYEQYF.

The chain links TRBV19 to TRBJ1-5; D call uncertain. CDR3 length: 13 amino acids. Trimming shortened V by 3 bases and J by 5 bases, and 8 bases separated the two germline ends. Germline V gene sequence: CDR1 LNHDA, CDR2 SQIVND (reference sequence). CDR3 nucleotides: TGTGCCAGTAGTATTTTAATGGATCAGCCCCAGCATTTT. Residues: CASSILMDQPQHF. Filled out from reference TRBV19 and TRBJ1-5, the complete variable domain reads DGGITQSPKYLFRKEGQNVTLSCEQNLNHDAMYWYRQDPGQGLRLIYYSQIVNDFQKGDIAEGYSVSREKKESFPLTVTSAQKNPTAFYLCASSILMDQPQHFGDGTRLSIL.

The chain uses TRBV20-1 and TRBJ2-7; 8 nucleotides agree with TRBD2. CDR1 DFQATT and CDR2 SNEGSKA come from the germline V gene (reference sequence). The V gene end was trimmed by 2 bases and the J gene end by 0 bases; junction bases not matched to a gene: 0. The CDR3 extends over 13 amino acids. CDR3 amino acids: CSARLAGSYEQYF. DNA for the CDR3: TGCAGTGCTAGACTAGCGGGCTCCTACGAGCAGTACTTC.

This rearrangement joins TRBV3-1 to TRBJ2-2; 8 bases line up with TRBD1. This CDR3 is 15 amino acids long. CDR1 LGHDT and CDR2 YNNKEL come from the germline V gene (reference sequence). The V segment lost 1 base and the J segment 6 bases; nucleotides outside the gene matches: 4. CDR3 amino acids: CASSQVATGAGELFF. The CDR3 DNA sequence: TGTGCCAGCAGCCAAGTAGCGACAGGGGCCGGGGAGCTGTTTTTT.

This clonotype was seen many times. In nucleotides, the CDR3 is TGTGCCAGCAGCTTAGCGGGAGGGCTTAGTTACAATGAGCAGTTCTTC. This encodes CASSLAGGLSYNEQFF. The genes are TRBV7-2 and TRBJ2-1; 7 bases match TRBD2. The J segment lost 4 bases and the V segment lost 0 bases, leaving 6 bases of the junction unmatched. The CDR3 has 16 amino acids. The germline CDR1 and CDR2 sequences are SGHTA and FQGNSA. Full variable domain (remainder filled in from reference TRBV7-2 and TRBJ2-1): GAGVSQSPSNKVTEKGKDVELRCDPISGHTALYWYRQSLGQGLEFLIYFQGNSAPDKSGLPSDRFSAERTGGSVSTLTIQRTQQEDSAVYLCASSLAGGLSYNEQFFGPGTRLTVL.

In its sample, this clonotype was seen a few times. The chain joins TRBV13 to TRBJ2-1; 9 nucleotides agree with TRBD2. The CDR3 has 19 amino acids. V trimming: 1 base; J trimming: 4 bases; junction bases outside the gene matches: 14. Germline V gives CDR1 PRHDT, CDR2 FYEKMQ (reference sequence). CDR3 sequence: CASSLALSASGKTYNEQFF. The CDR3 DNA sequence: TGTGCCAGCAGCTTAGCGTTATCGGCTAGCGGGAAAACTTACAATGAGCAGTTCTTC. Full variable domain (outside the CDR3, taken from reference TRBV13 and TRBJ2-1): AAGVIQSPRHLIKEKRETATLKCYPIPRHDTVYWYQQGPGQDPQFLISFYEKMQSDKGSIPDRFSAQQFSDYHSELNMSSLELGDSALYFCASSLALSASGKTYNEQFFGPGTRLTVL.

This clonotype showed up many times. This chain uses TRBV5-1 with TRBJ1-5, with 9 positions matching TRBD1. This CDR3 has 15 amino acids. V gave up 3 bases and J gave up 7 bases; unmatched junction bases: 8. Looked up from germline, CDR1 is SGHRS and CDR2 is YFSETQ. The CDR3 DNA reads TGCGCCAGCAGCTCCGGGACAGGGATGGACCAGCCCCAGCATTTT. Encoded protein: CASSSGTGMDQPQHF.

The chain uses TRBV2 and TRBJ2-7, with 10 bases matching TRBD1. The CDR3 contains 14 residues. Unmatched junction bases numbered 6, after V lost 6 bases and J lost 4 bases. Looked up from germline, CDR1 is SNHLY and CDR2 is FYNNEI. The CDR3 here is CASRTGTGVYEQYF. The CDR3 bases are TGTGCCAGCAGGACCGGGACAGGGGTGTACGAGCAGTACTTC.

This clonotype was detected ten times or more. This chain links TRBV20-1 with TRBJ2-2; 11 bases match TRBD1. Germline V gene lookup returns CDR1 DFQATT and CDR2 SNEGSKA (reference sequence). This CDR3 has 13 residues. The CDR3, as DNA: TGCAGCGGACAGGGGGCATCCACCGGGGAGCTGTTTTTT. This encodes CSGQGASTGELFF.

This clonotype was seen at least ten times. This chain links TRBV2 with TRBJ2-7; D gene ambiguous. The CDR3 contains 14 residues. V was cut by 7 bases and J by 1 base, with 14 bases left in between. Germline V gene sequence: CDR1 SNHLY, CDR2 FYNNEI. The CDR3 region is CASIPNRRSYEQYF. Written as DNA, the CDR3 is TGTGCCAGCATACCAAATAGAAGGTCCTACGAGCAGTACTTC.